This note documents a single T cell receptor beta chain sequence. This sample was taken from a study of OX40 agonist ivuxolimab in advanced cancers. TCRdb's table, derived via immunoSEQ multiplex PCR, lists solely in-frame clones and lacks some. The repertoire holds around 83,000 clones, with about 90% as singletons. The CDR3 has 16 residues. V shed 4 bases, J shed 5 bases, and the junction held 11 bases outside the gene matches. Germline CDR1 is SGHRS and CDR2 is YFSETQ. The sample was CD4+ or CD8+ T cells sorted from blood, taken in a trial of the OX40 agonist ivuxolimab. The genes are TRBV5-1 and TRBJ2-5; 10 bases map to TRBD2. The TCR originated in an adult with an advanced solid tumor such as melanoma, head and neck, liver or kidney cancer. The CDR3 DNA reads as TGCGCCAGCAGCCTCCGGGCTAGCGGGAGTTGGGAGACCCAGTACTTC. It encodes CASSLRASGSWETQYF.